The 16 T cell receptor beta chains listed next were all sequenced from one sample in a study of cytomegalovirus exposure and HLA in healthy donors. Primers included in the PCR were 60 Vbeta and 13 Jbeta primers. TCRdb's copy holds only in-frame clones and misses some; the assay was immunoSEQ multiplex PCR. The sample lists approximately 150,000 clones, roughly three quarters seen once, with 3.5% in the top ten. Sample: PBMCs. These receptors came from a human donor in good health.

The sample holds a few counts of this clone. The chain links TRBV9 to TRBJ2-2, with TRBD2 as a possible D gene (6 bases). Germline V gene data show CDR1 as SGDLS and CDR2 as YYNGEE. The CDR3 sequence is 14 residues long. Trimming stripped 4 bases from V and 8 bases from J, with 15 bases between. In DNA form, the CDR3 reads TGTGCCAGCAGCCCTACTAGCCATGGGGGGGAGCTGTTTTTT. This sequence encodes CASSPTSHGGELFF.

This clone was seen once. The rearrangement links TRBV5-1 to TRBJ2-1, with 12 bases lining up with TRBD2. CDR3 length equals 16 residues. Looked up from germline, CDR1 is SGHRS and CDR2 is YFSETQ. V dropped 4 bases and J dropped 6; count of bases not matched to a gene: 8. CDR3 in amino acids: CASSMPSGRAANEQFF. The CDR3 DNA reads TGCGCCAGCAGCATGCCTAGCGGGAGGGCTGCCAATGAGCAGTTCTTC. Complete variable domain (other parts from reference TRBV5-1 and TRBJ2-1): KAGVTQTPRYLIKTRGQQVTLSCSPISGHRSVSWYQQTPGQGLQFLFEYFSETQRNKGNFPGRFSGRQFSNSRSEMNVSTLELGDSALYLCASSMPSGRAANEQFFGPGTRLTVL.

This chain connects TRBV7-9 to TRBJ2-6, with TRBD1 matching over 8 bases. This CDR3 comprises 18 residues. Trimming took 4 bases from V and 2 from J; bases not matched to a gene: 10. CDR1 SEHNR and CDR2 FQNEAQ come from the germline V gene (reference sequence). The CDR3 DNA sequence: TGTGCCAGCAGCTCCCCCACAGGGGGTTCCGCTGGGGCCAACGTCCTGACTTTC. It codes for CASSSPTGGSAGANVLTF.

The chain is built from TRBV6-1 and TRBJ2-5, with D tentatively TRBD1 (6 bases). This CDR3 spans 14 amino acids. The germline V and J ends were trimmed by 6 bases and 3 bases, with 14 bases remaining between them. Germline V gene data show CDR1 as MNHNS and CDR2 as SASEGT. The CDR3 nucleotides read TGTGCCAGCAGCCCCGGACAGATGAAAGAGACCCAGTACTTC. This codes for CASSPGQMKETQYF.

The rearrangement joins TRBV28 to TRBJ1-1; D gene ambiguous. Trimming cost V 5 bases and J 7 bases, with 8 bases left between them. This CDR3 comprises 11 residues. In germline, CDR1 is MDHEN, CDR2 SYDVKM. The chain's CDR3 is CASSTQLEAFF. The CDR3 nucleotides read TGTGCCAGCAGTACTCAACTTGAAGCTTTCTTT.

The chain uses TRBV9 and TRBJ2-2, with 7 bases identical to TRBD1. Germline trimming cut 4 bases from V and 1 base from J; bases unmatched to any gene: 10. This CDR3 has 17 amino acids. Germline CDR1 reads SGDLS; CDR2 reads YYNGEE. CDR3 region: CASSPRPGQRNTGELFF. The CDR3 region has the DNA TGTGCCAGCAGCCCACGGCCGGGACAGAGGAACACCGGGGAGCTGTTTTTT. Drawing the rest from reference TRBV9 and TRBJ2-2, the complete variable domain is DSGVTQTPKHLITATGQRVTLRCSPRSGDLSVYWYQQSLDQGLQFLIQYYNGEERAKGNILERFSAQQFPDLHSELNLSSLELGDSALYFCASSPRPGQRNTGELFFGEGSRLTVL.

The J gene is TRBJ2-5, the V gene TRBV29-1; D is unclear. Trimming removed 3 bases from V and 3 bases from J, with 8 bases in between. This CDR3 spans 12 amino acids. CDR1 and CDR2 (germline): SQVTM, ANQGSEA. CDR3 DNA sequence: TGCAGCGTTGAGCGGCTCGAAGAGACCCAGTACTTC. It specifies CSVERLEETQYF.

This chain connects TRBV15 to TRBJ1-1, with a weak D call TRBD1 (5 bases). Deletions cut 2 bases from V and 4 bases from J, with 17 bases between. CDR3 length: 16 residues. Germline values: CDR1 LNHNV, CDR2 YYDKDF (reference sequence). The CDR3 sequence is CATSRLKSPGPTEAFF. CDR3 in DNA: TGTGCCACCAGCAGACTCAAATCCCCAGGGCCCACTGAAGCTTTCTTT.

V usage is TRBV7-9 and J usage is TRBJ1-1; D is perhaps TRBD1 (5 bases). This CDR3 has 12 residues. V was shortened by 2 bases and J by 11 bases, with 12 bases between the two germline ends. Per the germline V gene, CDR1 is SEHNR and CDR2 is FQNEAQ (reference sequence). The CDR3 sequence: CASSLLGGQAFF. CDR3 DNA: TGTGCCAGCAGCTTACTCGGGGGTCAGGCTTTCTTT.

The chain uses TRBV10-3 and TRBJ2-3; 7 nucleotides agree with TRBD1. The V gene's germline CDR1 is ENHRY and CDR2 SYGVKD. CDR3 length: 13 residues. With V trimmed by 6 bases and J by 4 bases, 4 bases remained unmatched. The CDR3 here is CAIRGTDADTQYF. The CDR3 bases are TGTGCCATCAGAGGGACAGACGCAGATACGCAGTATTTT.

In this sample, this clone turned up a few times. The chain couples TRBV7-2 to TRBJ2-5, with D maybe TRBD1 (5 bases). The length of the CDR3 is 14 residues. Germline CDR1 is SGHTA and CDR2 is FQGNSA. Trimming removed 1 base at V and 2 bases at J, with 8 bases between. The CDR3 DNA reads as TGTGCCAGCAGCTTAGATAGGGGTCAAGAGACCCAGTACTTC. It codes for CASSLDRGQETQYF. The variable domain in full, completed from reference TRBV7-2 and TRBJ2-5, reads GAGVSQSPSNKVTEKGKDVELRCDPISGHTALYWYRQSLGQGLEFLIYFQGNSAPDKSGLPSDRFSAERTGGSVSTLTIQRTQQEDSAVYLCASSLDRGQETQYFGPGTRLLVL.

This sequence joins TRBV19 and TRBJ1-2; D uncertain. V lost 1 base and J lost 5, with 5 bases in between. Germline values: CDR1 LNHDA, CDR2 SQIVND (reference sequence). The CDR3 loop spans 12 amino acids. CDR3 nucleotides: TGTGCCAGTAGTATAGTCGGGTATGGCTACACCTTC. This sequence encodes CASSIVGYGYTF.

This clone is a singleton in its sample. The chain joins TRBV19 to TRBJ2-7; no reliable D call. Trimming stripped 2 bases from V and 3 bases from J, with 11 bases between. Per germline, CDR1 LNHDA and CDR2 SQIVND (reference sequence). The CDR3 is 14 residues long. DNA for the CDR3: TGTGCCAGTAGTATACATTCCGCCTACTACGAGCAGTACTTC. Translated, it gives CASSIHSAYYEQYF.

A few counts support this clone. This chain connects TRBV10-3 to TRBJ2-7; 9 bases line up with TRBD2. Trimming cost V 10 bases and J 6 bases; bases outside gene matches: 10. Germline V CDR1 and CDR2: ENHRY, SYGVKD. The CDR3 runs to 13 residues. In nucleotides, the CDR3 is TGTGCCAGCCAGCGGGGGGACTTTTCCGAGCAGTACTTC. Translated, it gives CASQRGDFSEQYF.

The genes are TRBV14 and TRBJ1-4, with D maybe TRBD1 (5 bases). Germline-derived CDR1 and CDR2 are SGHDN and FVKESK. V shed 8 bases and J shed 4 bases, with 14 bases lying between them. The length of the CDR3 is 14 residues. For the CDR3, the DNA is TGTGCCAGCGTGGCGACAGACCTTAATGAAAAACTGTTTTTT. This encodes CASVATDLNEKLFF.

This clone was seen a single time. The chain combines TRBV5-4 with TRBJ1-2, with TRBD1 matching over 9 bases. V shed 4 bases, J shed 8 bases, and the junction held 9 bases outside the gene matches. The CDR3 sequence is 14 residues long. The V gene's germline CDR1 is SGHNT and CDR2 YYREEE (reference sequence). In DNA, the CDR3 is TGTGCCAGCAGCATACAGGGGGCGCTGGCCGGCTACACCTTC. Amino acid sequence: CASSIQGALAGYTF. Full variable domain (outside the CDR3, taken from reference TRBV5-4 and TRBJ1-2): ETGVTQSPTHLIKTRGQQVTLRCSSQSGHNTVSWYQQALGQGPQFIFQYYREEENGRGNFPPRFSGLQFPNYSSELNVNALELDDSALYLCASSIQGALAGYTFGSGTRLTVV.